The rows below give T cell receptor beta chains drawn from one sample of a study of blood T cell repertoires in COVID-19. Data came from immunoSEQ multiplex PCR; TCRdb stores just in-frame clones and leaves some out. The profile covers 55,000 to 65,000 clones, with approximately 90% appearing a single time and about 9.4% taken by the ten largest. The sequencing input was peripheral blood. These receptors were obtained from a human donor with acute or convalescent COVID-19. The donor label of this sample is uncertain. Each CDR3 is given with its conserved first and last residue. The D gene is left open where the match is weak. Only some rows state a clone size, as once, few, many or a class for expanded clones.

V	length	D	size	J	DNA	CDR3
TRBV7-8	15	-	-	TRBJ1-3	TGTGCCAGCAGCTTAGTAGCCAGGGAGGACGACACCATATATTTT	CASSLVAREDDTIYF
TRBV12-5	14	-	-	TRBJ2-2	TGTGCTAGTGGTTCGGGGGTGGATACCGGGGAGCTGTTTTTT	CASGSGVDTGELFF
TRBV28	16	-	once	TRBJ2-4	TGTGCCAGCAGTCCCGCTGGTCGGGTAGCCAAAAACATTCAGTACTTC	CASSPAGRVAKNIQYF
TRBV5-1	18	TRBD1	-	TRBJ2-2	TGCGCCAGCAGTAGCCCTTATCCGGGACAGGGTTTAACCGGGGAGCTGTTTTTT	CASSSPYPGQGLTGELFF
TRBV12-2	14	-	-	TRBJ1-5	TGTGCAAGTCGCCGCCAGGGAGGGAATCAGCCCCAGCATTTT	CASRRQGGNQPQHF
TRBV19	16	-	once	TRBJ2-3	TGTGCCAGTAGTATGAGGCCCGGTTTCGTCACAGATACGCAGTATTTT	CASSMRPGFVTDTQYF
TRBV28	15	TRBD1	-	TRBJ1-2	TGTGCCAGCAGTACGGCCGGGACAGGGTTTTTAGGCTACACCTTC	CASSTAGTGFLGYTF
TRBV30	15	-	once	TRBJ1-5	TGTGCCTGGAGTGTACTAGGGACAACGAATCAGCCCCAGCATTTT	CAWSVLGTTNQPQHF
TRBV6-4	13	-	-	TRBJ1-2	TGTGCCACCGTTTGTGGGGGGAACTATGGCTACACCTTC	CATVCGGNYGYTF
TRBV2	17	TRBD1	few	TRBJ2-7	TGTGCCAGCAGTGAACTCTACACGGGACAGCCCTTCTACGAGCAGTACTTC	CASSELYTGQPFYEQYF
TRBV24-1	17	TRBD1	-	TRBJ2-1	TGTGCCACCAGTGATTTGCAAGGACAGGGCTCCTACAATGAGCAGTTCTTC	CATSDLQGQGSYNEQFF
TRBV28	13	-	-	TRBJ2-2	TGTGCCAGTAGTCGGAGTCGAACCGGGGAGCTGTTTTTT	CASSRSRTGELFF
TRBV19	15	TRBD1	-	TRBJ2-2	TGTGCCACCTCCTCGACAGGGGGGATTACCGGGGAGCTGTTTTTT	CATSSTGGITGELFF
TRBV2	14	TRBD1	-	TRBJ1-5	TGTGCCAGCAGTCTACAGGGGAGCAATCAGCCCCAGCATTTT	CASSLQGSNQPQHF
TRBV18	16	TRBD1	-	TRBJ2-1	TGTGCCAGCTCACCACCGATGGGACAGGGATACAATGAGCAGTTCTTC	CASSPPMGQGYNEQFF
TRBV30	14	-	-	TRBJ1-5	TGTGCCTGGAATTTGAGGGGGGGCGACCAGCCCCAGCATTTT	CAWNLRGGDQPQHF
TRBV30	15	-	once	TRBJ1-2	TGTGCCTGGAGTGTAGGCGGGACGGGGAACTATGGCTACACCTTC	CAWSVGGTGNYGYTF
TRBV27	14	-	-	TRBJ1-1	TGTGCCAGCAGTTTAGAGGCAGGGGTAACTGAAGCTTTCTTT	CASSLEAGVTEAFF
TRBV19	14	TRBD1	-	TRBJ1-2	TGTGCCAGTGGTAGGACAGGGACAAACTATGGCTACACCTTC	CASGRTGTNYGYTF
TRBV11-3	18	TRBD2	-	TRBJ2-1	TGTGCCAGCAGCCTGGCCGGGACTAGCGGGGGTGGAGGGAATGAGCAGTTCTTC	CASSLAGTSGGGGNEQFF
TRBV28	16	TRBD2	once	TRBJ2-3	TGTGCCAGCAGTACCCCGACTAGCGGGGGGGTAGATACGCAGTATTTT	CASSTPTSGGVDTQYF
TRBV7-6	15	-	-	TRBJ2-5	TGTGCCAGCAGCTTGGGCCCACTTTTCGTGGAGACCCAGTACTTC	CASSLGPLFVETQYF
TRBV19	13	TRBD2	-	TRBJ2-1	TGTGCCAGTAGTATGGCGGGAGGGGGTGAGCAGTTCTTC	CASSMAGGGEQFF
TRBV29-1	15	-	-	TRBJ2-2	TGCAGCGTTGAAGATGGTTCAACAGCCACCGGGGAGCTGTTTTTT	CSVEDGSTATGELFF